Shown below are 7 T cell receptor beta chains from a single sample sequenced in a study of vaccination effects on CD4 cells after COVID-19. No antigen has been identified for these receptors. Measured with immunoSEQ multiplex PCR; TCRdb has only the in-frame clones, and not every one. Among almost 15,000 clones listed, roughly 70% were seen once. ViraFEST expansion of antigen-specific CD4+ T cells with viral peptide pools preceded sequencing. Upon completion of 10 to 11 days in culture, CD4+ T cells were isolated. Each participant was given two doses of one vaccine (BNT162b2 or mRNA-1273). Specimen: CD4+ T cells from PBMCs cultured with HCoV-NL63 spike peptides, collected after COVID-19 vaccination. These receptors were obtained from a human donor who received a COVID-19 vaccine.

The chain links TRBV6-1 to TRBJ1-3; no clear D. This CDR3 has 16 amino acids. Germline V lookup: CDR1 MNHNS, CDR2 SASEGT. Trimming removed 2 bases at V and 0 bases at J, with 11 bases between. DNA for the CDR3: TGTGCCAGCAGTGAACAAAGCAGCTACTCTGGAAACACCATATATTTT. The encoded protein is CASSEQSSYSGNTIYF.

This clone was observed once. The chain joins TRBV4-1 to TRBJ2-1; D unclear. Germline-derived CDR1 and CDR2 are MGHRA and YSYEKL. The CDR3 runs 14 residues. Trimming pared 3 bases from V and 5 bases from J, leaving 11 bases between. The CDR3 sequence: CASSHTDLDNEQFF. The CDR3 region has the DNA TGCGCCAGCAGCCACACAGACCTGGACAATGAGCAGTTCTTC.

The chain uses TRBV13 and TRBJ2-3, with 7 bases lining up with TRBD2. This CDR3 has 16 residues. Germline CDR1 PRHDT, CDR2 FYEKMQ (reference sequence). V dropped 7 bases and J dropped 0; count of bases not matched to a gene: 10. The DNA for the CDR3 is TGTGCCAGCACCAGATGGGAGCGGGGAAGCACAGATACGCAGTATTTT. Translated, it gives CASTRWERGSTDTQYF.

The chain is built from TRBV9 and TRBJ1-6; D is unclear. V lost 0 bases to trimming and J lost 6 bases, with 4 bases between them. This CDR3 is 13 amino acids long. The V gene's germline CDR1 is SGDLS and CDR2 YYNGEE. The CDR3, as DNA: TGTGCCAGCAGCGTAGACAGTAATTCACCCCTCCACTTT. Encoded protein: CASSVDSNSPLHF.

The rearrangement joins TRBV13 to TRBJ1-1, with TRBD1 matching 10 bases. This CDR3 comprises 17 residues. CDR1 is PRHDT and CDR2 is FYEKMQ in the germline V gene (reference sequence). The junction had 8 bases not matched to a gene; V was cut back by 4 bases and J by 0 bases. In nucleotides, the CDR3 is TGTGCCAGCAGCTCCGGGACAGGGGCCCCTATGAACACTGAAGCTTTCTTT. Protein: CASSSGTGAPMNTEAFF.

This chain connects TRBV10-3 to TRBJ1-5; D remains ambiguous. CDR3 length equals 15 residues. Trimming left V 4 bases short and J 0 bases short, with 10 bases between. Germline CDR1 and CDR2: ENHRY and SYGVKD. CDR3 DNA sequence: TGTGCCATCAGTGTTGGGGAATTTAGCAATCAGCCCCAGCATTTT. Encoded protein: CAISVGEFSNQPQHF.

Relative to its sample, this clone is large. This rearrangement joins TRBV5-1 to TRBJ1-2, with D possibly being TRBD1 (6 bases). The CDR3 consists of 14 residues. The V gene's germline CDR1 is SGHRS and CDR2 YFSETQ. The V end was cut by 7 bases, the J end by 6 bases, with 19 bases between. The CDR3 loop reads CASGTPGGANGYTF. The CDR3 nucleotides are TGCGCCAGCGGTACTCCCGGGGGCGCGAATGGCTACACCTTC.